The present TCR beta chain was sequenced within a study of T-cell memory formation after mild COVID-19. There are 16 residues in the CDR3. The germline CDR1 and CDR2 sequences are LGHNA and YNFKEQ. The V gene lost 0 bases and the J gene lost 7 bases, with 13 bases spanning the gap. 5'RACE with constant-segment primers built TCRalpha and TCRbeta cDNA libraries with UMIs. TCRdb independently ran MiXCR on the 5' RACE reads; one entry per CDR3 protein. This sample has some 120,000 distinct CDR3 sequences; roughly 6.2% occur once, and the top ten carry 2% to 2.5%. The V gene is TRBV4-2, the J gene TRBJ1-6; tentatively, D is TRBD1 (5 bases). The receptor was isolated from an adult woman who had mild COVID-19 (a few samples of this study predate the infection). Cell type and time point are not known. Sequencing was performed on PBMCs or a T cell subset sorted from them (not recorded which). CDR3 coding DNA: TGTGCCAGCAGCCAAGATGAGGGGACGGCCAATTCACCCCTCCACTTT. As protein: CASSQDEGTANSPLHF.